The clone carrying this T cell receptor beta chain was seen once. The repertoire was sequenced with immunoSEQ multiplex PCR; TCRdb's copy has only in-frame clones and lacks some. The sample carries about 74,000 clones, 85% to 90% recorded once. Trimming removed 5 bases from V and 3 bases from J, with 20 bases in between. The CDR3 has 16 amino acids. Germline V gives CDR1 SEHNR, CDR2 FQNEAQ (reference sequence). The source of the sample is a study of blood T cell repertoires in COVID-19. Study information: The United States, Italy and Spain supplied acute and convalescent COVID-19 samples.

The source is a woman of 80 years or more with acute or convalescent COVID-19. V gene TRBV7-9 combines with J gene TRBJ2-7; D might be TRBD1 (6 bases). The material sequenced was peripheral blood. CDR3: CASSQQGQTVVYEQYF. CDR3 DNA: TGTGCCAGCAGCCAGCAGGGACAAACCGTCGTCTACGAGCAGTACTTC.